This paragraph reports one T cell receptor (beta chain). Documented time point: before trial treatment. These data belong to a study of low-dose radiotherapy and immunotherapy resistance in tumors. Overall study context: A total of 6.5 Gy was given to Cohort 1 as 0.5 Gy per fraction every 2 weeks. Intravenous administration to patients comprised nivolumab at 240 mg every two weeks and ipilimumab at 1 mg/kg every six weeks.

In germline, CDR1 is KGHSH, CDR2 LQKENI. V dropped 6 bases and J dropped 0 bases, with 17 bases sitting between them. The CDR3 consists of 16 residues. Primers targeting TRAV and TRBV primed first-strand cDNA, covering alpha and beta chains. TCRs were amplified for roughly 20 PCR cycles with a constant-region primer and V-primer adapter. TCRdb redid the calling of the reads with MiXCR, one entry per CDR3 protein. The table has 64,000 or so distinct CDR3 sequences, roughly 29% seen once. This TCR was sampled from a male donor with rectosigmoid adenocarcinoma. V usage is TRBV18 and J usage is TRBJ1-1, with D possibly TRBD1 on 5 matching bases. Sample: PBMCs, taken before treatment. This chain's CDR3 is CASSPGTLSVNTEAFF. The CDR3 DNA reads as TGTGCCAGCTCCCCGGGGACGCTAAGCGTGAACACTGAAGCTTTCTTT.